The present T cell receptor beta chain was sequenced within a study of T cell responses to AZD1222 COVID-19 vaccine. Broader study findings: The reported proportion of spike-specific TCRs targeting unmutated variant regions was nearly half. Dominant at 160-218 and 743-854, vaccine-associated CD4 TCRs also spanned spike. Donor demographics were predominantly white British with a female majority; clonal diversity may be underestimated. Repertoire collection took place solely once the T cell response had peaked.

Points on this clone: What it binds is unknown.

V was pared by 6 bases and J by 2 bases, with 19 bases between. Germline lookup yields CDR1 SNHLY and CDR2 FYNNEI. CDR3 length: 16 amino acids. Repertoires were generated with immunoSEQ multiplex PCR, while TCRdb's copy carries only in-frame clones and drops some. The sample comprises approximately 100,000 clones, 86% of which are singletons, and 1.4% rests with the top ten. This TCR came from an adult in good health. The V and J genes are TRBV2 and TRBJ1-2; D is unresolved. Material: peripheral blood, obtained on day 0 of AZD1222 vaccination. The CDR3: CASRLVAASYNYGYTF. CDR3 in DNA: TGTGCCAGCAGGTTGGTAGCAGCCAGTTACAACTATGGCTACACCTTC.